The 22 T cell receptor beta chains given below trace back to one sample, sequenced in a study of monozygotic twins with inflammatory bowel disease. Reprocessing the 5' RACE reads, TCRdb reports a single entry for every CDR3 protein and omits DNA. The table for this sample gives approximately 45,000 distinct CDR3 sequences. The sequenced sample was blood. Source of these receptors: a human donor with ulcerative colitis or Crohn's disease, or a healthy co-twin of an affected twin (not recorded which).

The genes are TRBV2 and TRBJ1-5; checking the TCRdb D call of TRBD1 is not possible without DNA. CDR3 size: 18 residues. Germline CDR1 SNHLY, CDR2 FYNNEI. CDR3 sequence: CASSESGARQYSNQPQHF. The whole variable domain, filled in from reference TRBV2 and TRBJ1-5, reads EPEVTQTPSHQVTQMGQEVILRCVPISNHLYFYWYRQILGQKVEFLVSFYNNEISEKSEIFDDQFSVERPDGSNFTLKIRSTKLEDSAMYFCASSESGARQYSNQPQHFGDGTRLSIL.

The V call is TRBV5-4, the J call TRBJ2-3; TCRdb's D gene call, TRBD2, goes unchecked for lack of DNA. CDR1 SGHNT and CDR2 YYREEE come from the germline V gene (reference sequence). The CDR3 is made up of 17 amino acids. CDR3 sequence reads: CASSMGLAGALTDTQYF.

The CDR3: CSASRDRVREYF. The chain employs TRBV20-1 and TRBJ2-7; TCRdb designates TRBD1, a call that cannot be tested without DNA. Germline V gene data show CDR1 as DFQATT and CDR2 as SNEGSKA (reference sequence). The CDR3 covers 12 residues.

V is TRBV25-1 and J is TRBJ1-2. CDR3 size: 16 residues. In germline, CDR1 is MGHDK, CDR2 SYGVNS. This CDR3 reads CASRATSGGRNYGYTF.

This chain links TRBV5-1 with TRBJ2-2; TCRdb's assignment of TRBD2 cannot be checked, as there is no DNA. The CDR3 is 17 residues long. Per germline, CDR1 SGHRS and CDR2 YFSETQ. The CDR3 here is CASSLNGLAANTGELFF.

V is TRBV5-4 and J is TRBJ1-2; absent DNA, TCRdb's TRBD1 call cannot be checked. Germline CDR1 reads SGHNT; CDR2 reads YYREEE (reference sequence). The CDR3 is made up of 15 amino acids. The CDR3 sequence: CASSLGPGFNYGYTF.

V and J are TRBV5-1 and TRBJ2-1; TCRdb returns TRBD1, unconfirmable since there is no DNA. The germline V gene encodes CDR1 SGHRS and CDR2 YFSETQ. CDR3 length: 15 amino acids. The CDR3: CASGTGTGIFGEQFF.

The chain carries TRBV7-2 and TRBJ1-3; TCRdb reports TRBD1, a call that lacks DNA to check it against. Germline-derived CDR1 and CDR2 are SGHTA and FQGNSA. This CDR3 spans 15 amino acids. CDR3 protein: CASSSRPRDGNTIYF.

This chain links TRBV27 with TRBJ1-5; the TCRdb call, TRBD1, lacks DNA for checking. CDR1 is MNHEY, CDR2 SMNVEV, per germline (reference sequence). The CDR3 runs to 17 residues. CDR3: CASSLSAQENSNRPQHF.

V gene TRBV5-4 combines with J gene TRBJ1-5. The CDR3 extends over 12 amino acids. CDR1 is SGHNT, CDR2 YYREEE, per germline (reference sequence). This CDR3 is CASSLPDQPQHF.

The V gene is TRBV30, the J gene TRBJ1-2; TCRdb selects TRBD1, and the lack of DNA leaves this call unchecked. Germline lookup yields CDR1 GTSNPN and CDR2 SVGIG (reference sequence). CDR3 length: 14 amino acids. This CDR3 is CAWSVSGKGFGYTF. The variable domain in full, with the rest retrieved from reference TRBV30 and TRBJ1-2, is SQTIHQWPATLVQPVGSPLSLECTVEGTSNPNLYWYRQAAGRGLQLLFYSVGIGQISSEVPQNLSASRPQDRQFILSSKKLLLSDSGFYLCAWSVSGKGFGYTFGSGTRLTVV.

The genes are TRBV3-1 and TRBJ2-7; the TCRdb call, TRBD2, lacks DNA for checking. CDR1 and CDR2 (germline): LGHDT, YNNKEL (reference sequence). The CDR3 runs 15 residues. This CDR3 reads CASSQDVVAGNEQYF.

This rearrangement joins TRBV28 to TRBJ2-2; the TCRdb D gene call, TRBD1, has no DNA to confirm it. CDR3 size: 15 residues. CDR1 and CDR2 from the germline V gene are MDHEN and SYDVKM. The CDR3 spells CASSFGDTNTGELFF.

The chain employs TRBV4-2 and TRBJ1-1; the TCRdb call, TRBD1, lacks DNA for checking. The CDR3 sequence is 14 residues long. The germline V gene has CDR1 LGHNA and CDR2 YNFKEQ. CDR3 region: CASSQEGRDSEAFF.

The chain has TRBV7-2 and TRBJ2-1. The CDR3 contains 11 residues. CDR1 is SGHTA and CDR2 is FQGNSA in the germline V gene. The CDR3 spells CSSSSLNEQFF.

The chain uses TRBV11-2 and TRBJ2-2; no DNA is available, so the TRBD2 call from TCRdb remains unchecked. The CDR3 covers 15 residues. Germline V gene data show CDR1 as SGHAT and CDR2 as FQNNGV. The CDR3 region is CASSWGGRNTGELFF.

The V gene is TRBV5-6, the J gene TRBJ1-5; the D gene TCRdb calls, TRBD1, cannot be checked with no DNA. The CDR3 has 15 amino acids. Germline V lookup: CDR1 SGHDT, CDR2 YYEEEE. This CDR3 reads CASSRTGGPNQPQHF.

The chain joins TRBV5-1 to TRBJ1-1; checking the TCRdb D call of TRBD1 is not possible without DNA. Germline assignment: CDR1 SGHRS and CDR2 YFSETQ. The CDR3 totals 14 residues. The CDR3 loop is CASSLGQGVTEAFF.

The J gene is TRBJ2-5, the V gene TRBV4-1; lacking DNA, the TRBD1 call made by TCRdb goes unchecked. Germline V gene sequence: CDR1 MGHRA, CDR2 YSYEKL. The CDR3 sequence is 14 residues long. This CDR3 reads CASSQAQGKETQYF.

The chain combines TRBV10-3 with TRBJ2-2; TCRdb's assignment of TRBD1 cannot be checked, as there is no DNA. Germline V gene sequence: CDR1 ENHRY, CDR2 SYGVKD. The CDR3 loop spans 15 amino acids. The CDR3 loop is CAISEGAANTGELFF.

The chain recombines TRBV10-2 with TRBJ1-1; there is no DNA to check the TCRdb D call of TRBD1. Per germline, CDR1 WSHSY and CDR2 SAAADI. This CDR3 contains 17 residues. The CDR3 sequence: CASSESTLSRTPGQAFF.

V usage is TRBV20-1 and J usage is TRBJ1-5. The CDR3 has 14 residues. Per the germline V gene, CDR1 is DFQATT and CDR2 is SNEGSKA (reference sequence). CDR3 sequence: CSARSYQVGQPQHF.